The T cell receptor beta chain under discussion was sequenced for a study of T cells in Graves' hyperthyroidism and ophthalmopathy. Study results and limitations: Peripheral blood also featured most of the thyroid clonotypes expanded above 0.001. Ophthalmopathy, as predicted by the model, came a median about seven months after the prediction.

The study left out patients who had uncontrolled infection, other autoimmune disease, pregnancy or lactation. Clinical symptoms, serum thyroxine, TRAb, thyroid ultrasound and orbital computed tomography informed diagnoses. Amplified regions were TCR beta CDR3 sequences from RNA transcripts. The primer set for the first-round RT-PCR of the TCR CDR3 was HTBI. TCRdb re-called the multiplex PCR reads with MiXCR, one entry per CDR3 protein. The repertoire has approximately 400,000 distinct CDR3 sequences, 15% to 20% of them found once; the top ten carry roughly two fifths. This clonotype has just a few counts. The antigen remains unidentified. Sequencing used blood. This receptor was obtained from a man aged 18 to 35 with Graves' ophthalmopathy.

The CDR3 DNA reads as TGCGCCAGCAGCTCCCCGGGAATCGGGCAGGGTTCGTCTTTTCTCTATGGCTACACCTTC. Amino acid sequence: CASSSPGIGQGSSFLYGYTF. The chain uses TRBV5-1 and TRBJ1-2, with TRBD1 as a possible D gene (5 bases). The germline V and J ends were trimmed by 3 bases and 4 bases, with 31 bases remaining between them. Looked up from germline, CDR1 is SGHRS and CDR2 is YFSETQ. The CDR3 covers 20 residues.